What follows are 13 T cell receptor beta chains derived from one specimen sequenced in a study of blood T cell repertoires in COVID-19. Only in-frame clones appear in the TCRdb table, and some are missing; sequencing was by immunoSEQ multiplex PCR. The sample has approximately 300,000 clones; nearly 90% are singletons. Sequenced: PBMCs or T cells enriched from blood (not recorded which). These TCRs come from a woman aged 25 to 39 who had recovered from COVID-19.

The CDR3 loop is CASSVEEGGGYGYTF. CDR3 in DNA: TGTGCCAGCAGCGTAGAGGAGGGTGGGGGCTATGGCTACACCTTC. J is TRBJ1-2 and V is TRBV9; the D gene is possibly TRBD1 (5 bases). V lost 0 bases and J lost 4, with 13 bases in between. This CDR3 spans 15 amino acids. Germline loops: CDR1 SGDLS, CDR2 YYNGEE.

CDR3 residues: CASSFGGTQTYEQYF. For the CDR3, the DNA is TGTGCCAGCAGCTTTGGCGGGACTCAAACCTACGAGCAGTACTTC. The chain links TRBV5-4 to TRBJ2-7; a possible D gene is TRBD2 (6 bases). The CDR3 covers 15 residues. Germline CDR1 SGHNT, CDR2 YYREEE (reference sequence). Trimming cost V 2 bases and J 2 bases, with 14 bases left between them.

For this clone: It is likely a read error, because the conserved phenylalanine at the end of the CDR3 is missing. The DNA is left out, because the CDR3 cannot be placed on it with certainty; the CDR3 is given as TCRdb lists it. The V and J genes are TRBV30 and TRBJ2-7; whether TRBD1, the table's D call, matches the DNA was not checked. The CDR3 sequence runs 13 residues, both termini included. Germline assignment: CDR1 GTSNPN and CDR2 SVGIG (reference sequence). This CDR3 reads CAWSGITQGPLYT.

The table lists this clone with a few counts. The rearrangement joins TRBV7-2 to TRBJ2-3; D may be TRBD2 (6 bases). This CDR3 spans 14 amino acids. Trimming shortened V by 5 bases and J by 2 bases, and 11 bases separated the two germline ends. Germline V gene data show CDR1 as SGHTA and CDR2 as FQGNSA. In DNA, the CDR3 is TGTGCCAGCAGCAAGGACTATTTCACAGATACGCAGTATTTT. The encoded protein is CASSKDYFTDTQYF.

The chain couples TRBV5-4 to TRBJ1-2, with TRBD1 identical over 8 bases. CDR3 size: 13 residues. CDR1 SGHNT and CDR2 YYREEE come from the germline V gene (reference sequence). V trimming: 5 bases; J trimming: 1 base; junction bases outside the gene matches: 1. The CDR3 DNA reads as TGTGCCAGCAGACAGGGGGTTAACTATGGCTACACCTTC. As protein: CASRQGVNYGYTF. The variable domain in full, completed from reference TRBV5-4 and TRBJ1-2, reads ETGVTQSPTHLIKTRGQQVTLRCSSQSGHNTVSWYQQALGQGPQFIFQYYREEENGRGNFPPRFSGLQFPNYSSELNVNALELDDSALYLCASRQGVNYGYTFGSGTRLTVV.

The sample holds one count of this clone. The rearrangement uses TRBV6-5 and TRBJ2-7; no firm D call. Germline V CDR1 and CDR2: MNHEY, SVGAGI. The CDR3 runs 14 residues. V was pared by 5 bases and J by 4 bases, with 15 bases between. CDR3 sequence: CASSPHLELYEQYF. The CDR3 nucleotides read TGTGCCAGCAGTCCCCACCTCGAGTTGTACGAGCAGTACTTC.

The chain has TRBV10-3 and TRBJ1-1; the match to TRBD1 covers 7 bases. This CDR3 contains 17 residues. Per the germline V gene, CDR1 is ENHRY and CDR2 is SYGVKD. V lost 2 bases to trimming and J lost 3 bases; unmatched junction nucleotides: 12. CDR3 protein: CAISEPETGTAHTEAFF. As DNA, the CDR3 is TGTGCCATCAGTGAGCCTGAGACAGGGACGGCGCACACTGAAGCTTTCTTT.

The chain has TRBV7-9 and TRBJ1-2; D uncertain. Germline values: CDR1 SEHNR, CDR2 FQNEAQ (reference sequence). The CDR3 is made up of 15 amino acids. Deletions cut 2 bases from V and 4 bases from J, with 14 bases between. The CDR3 loop is CASSLRVRRGYGYTF. The CDR3 coding sequence is TGTGCCAGCAGCTTACGGGTTCGGCGAGGCTATGGCTACACCTTC.

The chain is built from TRBV6-1 and TRBJ2-5, with 9 bases fitting TRBD2. Germline V CDR1 and CDR2: MNHNS, SASEGT. CDR3 size: 15 residues. The ends lost 1 base at V and 5 bases at J; junction bases unmatched: 5. CDR3 sequence (DNA): TGTGCCAGCAGTGAAGTTGGCGGGGGGGCGGAGACCCAGTACTTC. Its translation is CASSEVGGGAETQYF.

The chain combines TRBV7-3 with TRBJ2-3; D is ambiguous. There are 12 residues in the CDR3. Germline values: CDR1 SGHTA, CDR2 FQGTGA. V shed 5 bases and J shed 3 bases, with 6 bases lying between them. The CDR3 protein is CASSHKTDTQYF. The DNA for the CDR3 is TGTGCCAGCAGCCACAAGACAGATACGCAGTATTTT.

This chain uses TRBV3-1 (or the pseudogene TRBV3-2) with TRBJ1-1, with D uncertain. The V and J ends lost 7 bases and 0 bases respectively, with 6 bases between them. Germline-derived CDR1 and CDR2 are LGHDT and YNNKEL (reference sequence). The CDR3 has 12 amino acids. CDR3 region: CASTSLNTEAFF. CDR3 nucleotides: TGTGCCAGCACGAGTCTGAACACTGAAGCTTTCTTT.

The CDR3 bases are TGTGCCATCAGTGGGGGGGACGTTGAAGCTTTCTTT. Translation: CAISGGDVEAFF. V is TRBV10-3 and J is TRBJ1-1; possibly TRBD1 for D (5 bases). Trimming removed 4 bases at V and 7 bases at J, with 10 bases between. The CDR3 runs to 12 residues. Germline CDR1 ENHRY, CDR2 SYGVKD.

This rearrangement joins TRBV2 to TRBJ2-3, with TRBD2 matching over 8 bases. The V segment lost 2 bases and the J segment 3 bases; nucleotides outside the gene matches: 10. The germline V gene has CDR1 SNHLY and CDR2 FYNNEI. The CDR3 extends over 17 amino acids. The CDR3 DNA follows: TGTGCCAGCAGTGAAATCCCTGGCGGGGGGTCGACAGATACGCAGTATTTT. Translated, it gives CASSEIPGGGSTDTQYF. Complete variable domain (other parts from reference TRBV2 and TRBJ2-3): EPEVTQTPSHQVTQMGQEVILRCVPISNHLYFYWYRQILGQKVEFLVSFYNNEISEKSEIFDDQFSVERPDGSNFTLKIRSTKLEDSAMYFCASSEIPGGGSTDTQYFGPGTRLTVL.